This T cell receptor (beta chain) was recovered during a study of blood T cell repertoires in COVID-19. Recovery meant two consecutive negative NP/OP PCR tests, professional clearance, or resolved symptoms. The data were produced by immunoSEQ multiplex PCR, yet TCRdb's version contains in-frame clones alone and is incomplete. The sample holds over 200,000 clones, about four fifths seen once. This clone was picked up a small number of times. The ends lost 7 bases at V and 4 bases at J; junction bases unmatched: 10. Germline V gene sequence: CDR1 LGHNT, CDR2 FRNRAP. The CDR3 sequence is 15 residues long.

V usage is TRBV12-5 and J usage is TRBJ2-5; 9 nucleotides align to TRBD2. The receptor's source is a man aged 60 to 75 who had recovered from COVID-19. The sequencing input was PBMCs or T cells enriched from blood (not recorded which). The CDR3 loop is CASAQGRGGRETQYF. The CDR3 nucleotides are TGTGCTAGTGCCCAAGGGCGGGGGGGCCGAGAGACCCAGTACTTC.